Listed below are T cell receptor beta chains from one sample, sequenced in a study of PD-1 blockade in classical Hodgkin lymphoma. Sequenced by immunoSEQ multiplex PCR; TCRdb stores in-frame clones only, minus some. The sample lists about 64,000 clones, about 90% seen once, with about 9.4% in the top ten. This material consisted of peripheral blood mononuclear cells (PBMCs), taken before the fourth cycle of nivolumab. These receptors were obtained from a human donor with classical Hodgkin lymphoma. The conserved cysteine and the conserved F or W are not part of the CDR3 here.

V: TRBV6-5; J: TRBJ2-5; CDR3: ASSINRGETQY
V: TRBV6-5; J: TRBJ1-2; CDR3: ASSTREGGGYGYT
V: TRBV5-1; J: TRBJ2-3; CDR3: ASSLDSAGRTDTQY
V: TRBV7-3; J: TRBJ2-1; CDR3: ASSLSPSSYNEQF
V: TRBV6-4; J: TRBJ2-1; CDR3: ASSDSYSGAGGYNEQF
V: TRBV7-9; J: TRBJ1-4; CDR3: ASSAGFEKLF
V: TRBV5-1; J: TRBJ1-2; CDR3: ASSFYTNYGYT
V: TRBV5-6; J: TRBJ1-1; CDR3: ASSLPPGQGNTEAF
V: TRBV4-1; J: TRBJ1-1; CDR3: ASSQEDWAEAF
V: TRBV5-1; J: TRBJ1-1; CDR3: ASSLIGGNTEAF
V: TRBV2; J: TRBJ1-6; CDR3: ASSVDRVSSPLH
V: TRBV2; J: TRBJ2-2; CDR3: ASSGERSLGRRLDTGELF
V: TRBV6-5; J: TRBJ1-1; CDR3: AISRGGLTEAF
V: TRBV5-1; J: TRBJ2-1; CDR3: ASSSDNEQF
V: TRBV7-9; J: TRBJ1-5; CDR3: ASSLPGGDQPQH
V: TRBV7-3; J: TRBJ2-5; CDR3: ASSLRPIWRGGQTQY
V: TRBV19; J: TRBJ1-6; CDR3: ASRGYPNSPLH
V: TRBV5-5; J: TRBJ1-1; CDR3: ASSLDGTEAF
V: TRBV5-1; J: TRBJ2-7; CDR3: ASSLVEAGGDEQY
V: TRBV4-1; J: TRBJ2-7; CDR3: ASSSQLSPTYEQY
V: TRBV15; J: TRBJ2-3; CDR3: ATSRAGDREDTQY
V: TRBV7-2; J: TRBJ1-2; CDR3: ASSQTGWDGYT
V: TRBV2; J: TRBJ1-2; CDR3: ASSGQGDGYT
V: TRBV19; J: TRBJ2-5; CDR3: ASSSRTVKTQY
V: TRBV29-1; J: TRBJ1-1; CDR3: SVDNRDRADITEAF
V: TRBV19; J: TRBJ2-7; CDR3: ASTGGRGSYEQY
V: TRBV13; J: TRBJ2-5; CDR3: ASSVLAGGQETQY
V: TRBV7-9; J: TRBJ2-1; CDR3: ASIISGGSYNEQF
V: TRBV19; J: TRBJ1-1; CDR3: ASSHRGREAEAF
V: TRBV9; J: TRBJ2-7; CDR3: ASSVDGVPYEQY
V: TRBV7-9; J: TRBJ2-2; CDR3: ASSLAGRYTGELF
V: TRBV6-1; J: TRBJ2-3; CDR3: ASSEVGGATDTQY
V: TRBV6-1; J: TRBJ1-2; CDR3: ASSGHRGGYGYT
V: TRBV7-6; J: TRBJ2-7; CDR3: ASSFNPPYATTYEQY
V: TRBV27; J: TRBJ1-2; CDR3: ASSPPGQGARGVGYT
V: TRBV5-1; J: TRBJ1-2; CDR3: ASSSGTGDYGYT
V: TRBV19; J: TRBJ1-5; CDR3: ASSMAAGNMGHQPQH
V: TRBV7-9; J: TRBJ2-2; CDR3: ASSLVPRQFTGELF
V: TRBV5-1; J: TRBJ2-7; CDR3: ASSLFPGGSYEQY
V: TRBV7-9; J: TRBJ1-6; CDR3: ASGRTVNYSPLH
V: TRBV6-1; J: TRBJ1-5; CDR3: ASRAGVLWNQPQH
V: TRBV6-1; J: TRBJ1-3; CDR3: ASSEARFGNTIY
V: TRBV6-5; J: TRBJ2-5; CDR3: ASSYGLQETQY
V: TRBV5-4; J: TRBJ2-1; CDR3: ASSPGTSGTYKVQF
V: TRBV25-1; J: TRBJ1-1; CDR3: ASSDGGVDTEAF
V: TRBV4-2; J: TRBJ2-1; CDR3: ASSPYSGGGNYNEQF
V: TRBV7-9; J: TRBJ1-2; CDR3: ASSLEGRGTAYGYT